The 25 T cell receptor beta chains below all came from one sample that was sequenced in a study of cytomegalovirus exposure and HLA in healthy donors. The PCR ran on 60 Vbeta and 13 Jbeta primers. Sequenced by immunoSEQ multiplex PCR; TCRdb stores in-frame clones only, minus some. This sample has about 140,000 clones, with roughly four fifths found just once. The sequencing sample was made of PBMCs. Receptor source: a female donor in good health and CMV-seronegative.

The V gene is TRBV11-2, the J gene TRBJ1-2; tentatively, D is TRBD1 (6 bases). The V gene lost 2 bases and the J gene lost 0 bases, with 10 bases spanning the gap. Germline values: CDR1 SGHAT, CDR2 FQNNGV. The CDR3 is 15 amino acids. CDR3 bases: TGTGCCAGCAGCTTAATAACAGGGCCTAACTATGGCTACACCTTC. It codes for CASSLITGPNYGYTF.

The chain has TRBV19 and TRBJ2-7, with 9 bases matching TRBD2. CDR3 length: 15 amino acids. CDR1 is LNHDA, CDR2 SQIVND, per germline (reference sequence). Trimming took 6 bases from V and 2 from J; bases not matched to a gene: 8. Here the CDR3 reads CASSLLAGSTYEQYF. The CDR3 DNA reads TGTGCCAGTAGCTTGCTAGCGGGATCGACCTACGAGCAGTACTTC.

The V gene is TRBV7-2, the J gene TRBJ2-7, with TRBD1 matching 8 bases. V gave up 9 bases and J gave up 2 bases; unmatched junction bases: 6. This CDR3 comprises 13 residues. CDR1 is SGHTA, CDR2 FQGNSA, per germline. CDR3 sequence: CASGQGTTYEQYF. CDR3 nucleotide sequence: TGTGCCAGTGGACAGGGAACGACCTACGAGCAGTACTTC.

The chain carries TRBV7-2 and TRBJ2-1, with 8 bases matching TRBD2. The CDR3 extends over 14 amino acids. Germline V CDR1 and CDR2: SGHTA, FQGNSA. J lost 4 bases, V lost 5 bases, and 4 bases had no gene match. In DNA, the CDR3 is TGTGCCAGCAGCAGCGGGACTAGTTACAATGAGCAGTTCTTC. It yields the protein CASSSGTSYNEQFF.

V usage is TRBV29-1 and J usage is TRBJ1-2, with TRBD1 matching over 8 bases. V was clipped by 3 bases and J by 7 bases; unmatched bases: 10. Germline CDR1 reads SQVTM; CDR2 reads ANQGSEA. CDR3 length equals 14 residues. CDR3 in DNA: TGCAGCGTTGAGTCGGACAGGGTTAGTTGTGGCTACACCTTC. Its protein product is CSVESDRVSCGYTF.

This chain connects TRBV10-3 to TRBJ2-7; the match to TRBD1 covers 10 bases. This CDR3 is built from 14 residues. V trimming: 5 bases; J trimming: 0 bases; junction bases outside the gene matches: 1. Germline CDR1 and CDR2: ENHRY and SYGVKD. The chain's CDR3 is CAISRDRGSYEQYF. The CDR3 DNA reads as TGTGCCATCAGTCGGGACAGGGGCTCCTACGAGCAGTACTTC.

The chain combines TRBV6-1 with TRBJ1-2; 7 bases agree with TRBD1. The CDR3 contains 14 residues. The ends lost 3 bases at V and 3 bases at J; junction bases unmatched: 4. The germline V gene encodes CDR1 MNHNS and CDR2 SASEGT. The CDR3 protein is CASSEHDRDYGYTF. In DNA form, the CDR3 reads TGTGCCAGCAGTGAGCACGACAGGGACTATGGCTACACCTTC.

The V gene is TRBV4-1, the J gene TRBJ2-3; 7 bases are shared with TRBD2. V gave up 0 bases and J gave up 3 bases; unmatched junction bases: 6. The CDR3 sequence is 16 residues long. The V gene's germline CDR1 is MGHRA and CDR2 YSYEKL. The DNA for the CDR3 is TGCGCCAGCAGCCAAGAGGCACAGCGGGAAACAGATACGCAGTATTTT. Protein sequence: CASSQEAQRETDTQYF.

The chain couples TRBV5-1 to TRBJ1-5; D gene uncertain. Per the germline V gene, CDR1 is SGHRS and CDR2 is YFSETQ. The V and J ends lost 0 bases and 6 bases respectively, with 13 bases between them. The CDR3 totals 15 residues. The CDR3 loop is CASSLAGEGVQPQHF. The CDR3 bases are TGCGCCAGCAGCTTGGCCGGGGAGGGAGTTCAGCCCCAGCATTTT.

The chain employs TRBV5-1 and TRBJ1-2; 8 nucleotides line up with TRBD1. Germline V gene sequence: CDR1 SGHRS, CDR2 YFSETQ. The CDR3 loop spans 18 amino acids. V trimming: 4 bases; J trimming: 0 bases; junction bases outside the gene matches: 14. The DNA for the CDR3 is TGCGCCAGCAGCCTGGGGGACAGGATCTTAAAATCTAACTATGGCTACACCTTC. This sequence encodes CASSLGDRILKSNYGYTF.

Notes on this clone: In the same sample, other DNA sequences code for this CDR3. The CDR3 DNA reads TGTGCCAGTAGTTTCAGGGGCACTGAAGCTTTCTTT. It specifies CASSFRGTEAFF. This chain connects TRBV19 to TRBJ1-1, with D perhaps TRBD1 (6 bases). Per germline, CDR1 LNHDA and CDR2 SQIVND (reference sequence). The germline V and J ends were trimmed by 5 bases and 4 bases, with 8 bases remaining between them. The CDR3 length is 12 residues.

The table lists this clone with a count of one. The V call is TRBV5-6, the J call TRBJ1-2; 7 bases agree with TRBD1. The V segment lost 4 bases and the J segment 0 bases; nucleotides outside the gene matches: 9. CDR3 size: 16 residues. Germline V gene lookup returns CDR1 SGHDT and CDR2 YYEEEE. The CDR3 nucleotides are TGTGCCAGCAGCCCCATCCGACAGGGAACTAACTATGGCTACACCTTC. Protein sequence: CASSPIRQGTNYGYTF.

In this sample, this clone turned up a few times. The chain combines TRBV5-1 with TRBJ1-3; 9 bases are shared with TRBD1. The trim removed 4 bases at V and 4 bases at J, leaving 6 bases unmatched. The CDR3 is 15 amino acids. In germline, CDR1 is SGHRS, CDR2 YFSETQ. In nucleotides, the CDR3 is TGCGCCAGCAGCCCCGGACAGGGGTTAGGAAACACCATATATTTT. It encodes CASSPGQGLGNTIYF.

This clone has only a few counts. The V and J genes are TRBV7-2 and TRBJ1-1, with TRBD1 identical over 7 bases. CDR3 length: 13 amino acids. J gave up 4 bases and V 2 bases, and 1 base lay outside the gene matches. Germline V gives CDR1 SGHTA, CDR2 FQGNSA. CDR3 nucleotides: TGTGCCAGCAGCTTAACAGGGGTCACTGAAGCTTTCTTT. Translated, it gives CASSLTGVTEAFF. Filled out from reference TRBV7-2 and TRBJ1-1, the complete variable domain reads GAGVSQSPSNKVTEKGKDVELRCDPISGHTALYWYRQSLGQGLEFLIYFQGNSAPDKSGLPSDRFSAERTGGSVSTLTIQRTQQEDSAVYLCASSLTGVTEAFFGQGTRLTVV.

This chain connects TRBV4-1 to TRBJ1-5; D gene ambiguous. Germline V gene data show CDR1 as MGHRA and CDR2 as YSYEKL. CDR3 length: 15 residues. V was clipped by 3 bases and J by 3 bases, with 12 bases between them. The CDR3 nucleotides read TGCGCCAGCAGCCAGCTGAGGGCAGACAATCAGCCCCAGCATTTT. Its translation is CASSQLRADNQPQHF.

This clone came up once. The chain couples TRBV12-5 to TRBJ2-7, with D possibly TRBD1 on 5 matching bases. V was shortened by 3 bases and J by 0 bases, with 12 bases between the two germline ends. CDR3 length: 15 amino acids. Germline loops: CDR1 LGHNT, CDR2 FRNRAP. In DNA, the CDR3 is TGTGCTAGTGGTTTAGGGCAGGGATTCTCCTACGAGCAGTACTTC. Translation gives CASGLGQGFSYEQYF.

The chain combines TRBV19 with TRBJ1-5; TRBD1 might be the D (5 bases). The CDR3 is 15 residues long. V was shortened by 2 bases and J by 6 bases, with 14 bases between the two germline ends. Germline loops: CDR1 LNHDA, CDR2 SQIVND (reference sequence). The chain's CDR3 is CASSIIGEGGQPQHF. The CDR3 DNA sequence: TGTGCCAGTAGTATAATAGGGGAGGGAGGTCAGCCCCAGCATTTT. Full variable domain (outside the CDR3, taken from reference TRBV19 and TRBJ1-5): DGGITQSPKYLFRKEGQNVTLSCEQNLNHDAMYWYRQDPGQGLRLIYYSQIVNDFQKGDIAEGYSVSREKKESFPLTVTSAQKNPTAFYLCASSIIGEGGQPQHFGDGTRLSIL.

This rearrangement joins TRBV7-9 to TRBJ2-1; 8 bases are a match to TRBD2. The CDR3 has 17 amino acids. Per germline, CDR1 SEHNR and CDR2 FQNEAQ (reference sequence). Trimming removed 2 bases from V and 9 bases from J; junction bases left unmatched: 15. This chain's CDR3 is CASSLITSGTIVGEQFF. As DNA, the CDR3 is TGTGCCAGCAGCTTAATAACTAGCGGTACTATAGTAGGTGAGCAGTTCTTC.

This clone has a single count. This rearrangement joins TRBV11-2 to TRBJ2-3, with TRBD2 matching over 9 bases. There are 18 residues in the CDR3. The V segment lost 0 bases and the J segment 4 bases; nucleotides outside the gene matches: 11. Germline V lookup: CDR1 SGHAT, CDR2 FQNNGV. The CDR3 DNA sequence: TGTGCCAGCAGCTTAGAAGGTCGGCGGGGGGGAAGGCCAGATACGCAGTATTTT. It specifies CASSLEGRRGGRPDTQYF.

The chain combines TRBV6-5 with TRBJ1-3, with no clear D. Looked up from germline, CDR1 is MNHEY and CDR2 is SVGAGI. This CDR3 has 12 amino acids. Trimming took 4 bases from V and 4 from J, leaving 5 bases between them. CDR3 sequence reads: CASSSQGNTIYF. Here the CDR3 DNA reads TGTGCCAGCAGTTCTCAGGGAAACACCATATATTTT.

The chain combines TRBV27 with TRBJ2-7; 9 bases fit TRBD1. The CDR3 covers 15 residues. After removal of 2 bases from V and 5 bases from J, the junction contained 7 bases not matched to a gene. Per the germline V gene, CDR1 is MNHEY and CDR2 is SMNVEV (reference sequence). The CDR3 nucleotides read TGTGCCAGCAGTTTAGCCGGGACAGGGAGAAACGAGCAGTACTTC. Translation: CASSLAGTGRNEQYF.

V usage is TRBV6-5 and J usage is TRBJ1-6; tentatively, D is TRBD1 (6 bases). Trimming pared 0 bases from V and 7 bases from J, leaving 13 bases between. Looked up from germline, CDR1 is MNHEY and CDR2 is SVGAGI. The CDR3 contains 16 residues. CDR3 nucleotide sequence: TGTGCCAGCAGTTACTCTCCAGGGGTAGGGAATTCACCCCTCCACTTT. Its translation: CASSYSPGVGNSPLHF.

The chain recombines TRBV7-9 with TRBJ2-7, with 9 bases lining up with TRBD2. The CDR3 covers 16 residues. Trimming took 3 bases from V and 0 from J; bases not matched to a gene: 6. Germline CDR1 and CDR2: SEHNR and FQNEAQ (reference sequence). CDR3 sequence: CASSFGTSLISYEQYF. In DNA, the CDR3 is TGTGCCAGCAGCTTCGGGACTAGCCTCATCTCCTACGAGCAGTACTTC.

The chain recombines TRBV5-1 with TRBJ1-5, with 7 positions matching TRBD1. CDR1 SGHRS and CDR2 YFSETQ come from the germline V gene. With V trimmed by 2 bases and J by 3 bases, 5 bases remained unmatched. This CDR3 has 15 residues. The CDR3 DNA follows: TGCGCCAGCAGCTTAGAGGGACAGTTCAATCAGCCCCAGCATTTT. It codes for CASSLEGQFNQPQHF. Full variable domain (remainder filled in from reference TRBV5-1 and TRBJ1-5): KAGVTQTPRYLIKTRGQQVTLSCSPISGHRSVSWYQQTPGQGLQFLFEYFSETQRNKGNFPGRFSGRQFSNSRSEMNVSTLELGDSALYLCASSLEGQFNQPQHFGDGTRLSIL.

The V call is TRBV7-9, the J call TRBJ1-1, with D unclear. CDR1 and CDR2 from the germline V gene are SEHNR and FQNEAQ (reference sequence). The CDR3 has 15 residues. V gave up 1 base and J gave up 4 bases, with 13 bases separating them. The CDR3 spells CASSLVSLSGTEAFF. CDR3 nucleotide sequence: TGTGCCAGCAGCTTAGTATCCCTTTCGGGCACTGAAGCTTTCTTT.